Listed below are T cell receptor beta chains from one sample, sequenced in a study of blood T cell repertoires in COVID-19. Clones were sequenced by immunoSEQ multiplex PCR, and TCRdb holds only the in-frame ones, with some missing. The sample has around 46,000 clones; over 75% are singletons. The specimen sequenced was peripheral blood. These receptor sequences come from a woman older than 75 with COVID-19, enrolled during active disease. Both conserved end residues are part of each CDR3. The D gene is left open where the match is weak. For some rows the clone size is stated as once, few or many, or as a class when expanded; others skip it.

TRBJ1-6 | TRBD1 | TRBV4-2 | NA | 17 | CASSQPPTGAHVSPLHF | TGTGCCAGCAGCCAACCCCCAACAGGGGCCCATGTTTCACCCCTCCACTTT
TRBJ2-3 | TRBD1 | TRBV27 | NA | 15 | CASSLRGQGPDTQYF | TGTGCCAGCAGTCTCCGGGGACAGGGTCCAGATACGCAGTATTTT
TRBJ2-2 | NA | TRBV19 | NA | 14 | CASIGQGRTGELFF | TGTGCCAGTATCGGGCAGGGGCGGACCGGGGAGCTGTTTTTT
TRBJ2-3 | NA | TRBV24-1 | NA | 16 | CATSLIGTGGTDTQYF | TGTGCCACCAGTCTGATCGGGACGGGAGGCACAGATACGCAGTATTTT
TRBJ2-1 | TRBD2 | TRBV2 | NA | 15 | CASPRAGATYNEQFF | TGTGCCAGCCCCCGGGCGGGAGCCACCTACAATGAGCAGTTCTTC
TRBJ2-1 | NA | TRBV7-2 | NA | 14 | CASSLEASSNEQFF | TGTGCCAGCAGCTTAGAGGCTAGCAGCAATGAGCAGTTCTTC
TRBJ2-5 | NA | TRBV5-4 | once | 13 | CASNKGLQETQYF | TGTGCCAGCAACAAGGGACTTCAAGAGACCCAGTACTTC
TRBJ1-2 | NA | TRBV9 | NA | 13 | CASSAGLNYGYTF | TGTGCCAGCAGCGCCGGTCTGAACTATGGCTACACCTTC
TRBJ1-2 | NA | TRBV25-1 | NA | 15 | CASSEWTESPYGYTF | TGTGCCAGCAGTGAATGGACAGAGTCCCCCTATGGCTACACCTTC
TRBJ2-3 | TRBD2 | TRBV5-1 | NA | 17 | CASSLGFSSGPTDTQYF | TGCGCCAGCAGCTTGGGATTCTCTAGCGGACCCACAGATACGCAGTATTTT
TRBJ2-1 | TRBD2 | TRBV13 | NA | 17 | CASSLGLAGGRGDEQFF | TGTGCCAGCAGCCTAGGACTAGCGGGAGGGCGGGGGGATGAGCAGTTCTTC
TRBJ2-2 | TRBD2 | TRBV19 | NA | 18 | CASRPGQGLAGVAGELFF | TGTGCCAGTAGGCCCGGACAGGGACTAGCGGGAGTAGCCGGGGAGCTGTTTTTT
TRBJ2-5 | TRBD2 | TRBV3-1/TRBV3-2 | NA | 16 | CASSPGRVAYEETQYF | TGTGCCAGCAGCCCCGGGAGGGTAGCGTATGAAGAGACCCAGTACTTC
TRBJ2-3 | NA | TRBV7-2 | once | 15 | CASSSSRSRTDTQYF | TGTGCCAGCAGCTCAAGCCGCTCCCGTACAGATACGCAGTATTTT
TRBJ2-7 | NA | TRBV27 | NA | 14 | CASSLRSGFYEQYF | TGTGCCAGCAGTTTACGATCTGGCTTCTACGAGCAGTACTTC
TRBJ2-1 | TRBD1 | TRBV5-1 | few | 15 | CASSSTGGANNEQFF | TGCGCCAGCAGCTCGACAGGGGGGGCTAACAATGAGCAGTTCTTC
TRBJ2-1 | NA | TRBV5-1 | NA | 17 | CASSNGTTARSYNEQFF | TGCGCCAGCAGCAACGGGACAACCGCCCGATCCTACAATGAGCAGTTCTTC
TRBJ1-1 | NA | TRBV20-1 | NA | 14 | CSASRSLMNTEAFF | TGCAGTGCTAGTCGCAGTCTGATGAACACTGAAGCTTTCTTT
TRBJ1-2 | NA | TRBV5-6 | NA | 13 | CASSLPGPYGYTF | TGTGCCAGCAGCTTGCCAGGGCCCTATGGCTACACCTTC
TRBJ2-5 | TRBD2 | TRBV10-3 | NA | 15 | CAIKNVAGGRETQYF | TGTGCCATCAAGAACGTGGCGGGGGGTCGAGAGACCCAGTACTTC